The next 3 T cell receptor beta chains were all read from a single sample in a study of cytomegalovirus exposure and HLA in healthy donors. The primer mix had 60 Vbeta and 13 Jbeta primers. Data came from immunoSEQ multiplex PCR; TCRdb stores just in-frame clones and leaves some out. The sample gives 130,000 or so clones, over 60% of which show up once; 1.8% is in the top ten. The sequenced sample was PBMCs. The receptors stem from a man aged 40-49 years in good health and CMV-seronegative.

The chain has TRBV6-5 and TRBJ2-7, with D tentatively TRBD2 (5 bases). The CDR3 extends over 13 amino acids. V lost 0 bases and J lost 3, with 6 bases in between. Germline V lookup: CDR1 MNHEY, CDR2 SVGAGI. The CDR3 loop is CASSYSAGYEQYF. The CDR3 DNA reads as TGTGCCAGCAGTTACTCGGCGGGCTACGAGCAGTACTTC.

For the CDR3, the DNA is TGTGCCAGCAGCTTTGAGGGGGACAAGTCCTACGAGCAGTACTTC. This sequence encodes CASSFEGDKSYEQYF. The rearrangement joins TRBV7-6 to TRBJ2-7; possible D gene TRBD1, 6 bases. The V end was cut by 3 bases, the J end by 1 base, with 13 bases between. The CDR3 runs to 15 residues. Per the germline V gene, CDR1 is SGHVS and CDR2 is FNYEAQ.

Comment on this clone: Sequence at one end of the junction differs from germline and may be a read error. The chain joins TRBV7-9 to TRBJ2-7; maybe TRBD2 (7 bases). The germline CDR1 and CDR2 sequences are SEHNR and FQNEAQ (reference sequence). This CDR3 region has 12 residues. The CDR3 sequence: CSSSLQGGEQYF. In DNA form, the CDR3 reads TGTTCCAGCAGCTTACAGGGAGGGGAGCAGTACTTC.